The present TCR beta chain was sequenced within a study of post-analysis software for immune sequencing data. Study-wide context: Recorded disease courses covered relapsing-remitting, secondary progressive and progressive-relapsing multiple sclerosis. Some patients had no subtype annotation.

Germline V lookup: CDR1 MNHNS, CDR2 SASEGT. CDR3 length: 15 residues. V lost 6 bases and J 7 bases, leaving 22 bases between the germline ends. Unique molecular identifiers were built into the TCR beta cDNA libraries. From around 1 to 10 million T cells, roughly 530,000 cDNA molecules were obtained. MiXCR was run by TCRdb on the PCR reads, yielding one entry per CDR3 protein. The sample lists 740,000 or so distinct CDR3 sequences, approximately 53% occurring once. This clonotype was counted only a few times. Antigen unknown. Study results and limitations: Same-batch samples co-clustered strongly by F measure. Five or six TRBV segments, TRBV5-6, TRBV5-1 and TRBV20-1 among them, were found more frequent in patients than controls. Diversity measured as normalized Chao1 was significantly lower in multiple sclerosis patients than in controls.

This clonotype was obtained from a girl aged 5-17 years with multiple sclerosis. The chain has TRBV6-1 and TRBJ2-7; tentative D call: TRBD1 (5 bases). Sample: blood. The CDR3 region has the DNA TGTGCCAGCAGCGATGATGGGGCAGGAGCAGCGGAGCAGTACTTC. This gives the protein CASSDDGAGAAEQYF.